This record looks at one T cell receptor beta chain sequence and its context. The sample is drawn from a study of blood T cell repertoires in COVID-19. Looking at the study overall: The United States, Italy and Spain supplied acute and convalescent COVID-19 samples. T cells, B-cell-depleted T cells, or PBMCs provided the cDNA or gDNA that served as material.

Looked up from germline, CDR1 is MDHEN and CDR2 is SYDVKM. V lost 6 bases to trimming and J lost 10 bases, with 16 bases between them. The CDR3 loop spans 14 amino acids. Original methodology: Quantification of nucleated cells was approximated via reference gene primer amplification. The table came from immunoSEQ multiplex PCR; TCRdb's copy has only in-frame clones and leaves some out. D and trimming come from the DNA, and the V and J calls and clone size come from that table. The data show more than 95,000 clones, around 85% seen once. The sequence derives from a man aged 25 to 45 with COVID-19, enrolled during active disease. V usage is TRBV28 and J usage is TRBJ1-6; a weak D match, TRBD1 (5 bases). Sequencing was performed on peripheral blood. The CDR3 region is CASSPQGIGSPLHF. CDR3 coding DNA: TGTGCCAGCAGCCCTCAGGGTATAGGATCACCCCTCCACTTT. The full variable domain, its missing parts supplied by reference TRBV28 and TRBJ1-6, is DVKVTQSSRYLVKRTGEKVFLECVQDMDHENMFWYRQDPGLGLRLIYFSYDVKMKEKGDIPEGYSVSREKKERFSLILESASTNQTSMYLCASSPQGIGSPLHFGNGTRLTVT.